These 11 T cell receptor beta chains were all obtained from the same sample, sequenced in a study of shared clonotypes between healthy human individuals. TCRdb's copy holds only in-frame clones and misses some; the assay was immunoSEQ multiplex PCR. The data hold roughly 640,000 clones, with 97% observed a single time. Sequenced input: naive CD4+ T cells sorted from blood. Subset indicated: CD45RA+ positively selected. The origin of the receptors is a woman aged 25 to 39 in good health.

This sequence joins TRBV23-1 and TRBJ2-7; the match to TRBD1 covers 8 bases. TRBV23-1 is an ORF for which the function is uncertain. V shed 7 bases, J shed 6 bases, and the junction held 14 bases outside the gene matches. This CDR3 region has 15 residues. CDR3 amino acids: CASIISGQAPGEQYF. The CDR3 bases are TGCGCCAGCATAATTTCGGGACAGGCCCCTGGCGAGCAGTACTTC.

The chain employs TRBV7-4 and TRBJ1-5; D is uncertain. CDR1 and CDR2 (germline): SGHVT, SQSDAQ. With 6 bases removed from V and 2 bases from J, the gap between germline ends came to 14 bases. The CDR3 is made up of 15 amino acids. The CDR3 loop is CASSPTTRGNQPQHF. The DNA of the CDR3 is TGTGCCAGCAGTCCCACCACTCGGGGCAATCAGCCCCAGCATTTT.

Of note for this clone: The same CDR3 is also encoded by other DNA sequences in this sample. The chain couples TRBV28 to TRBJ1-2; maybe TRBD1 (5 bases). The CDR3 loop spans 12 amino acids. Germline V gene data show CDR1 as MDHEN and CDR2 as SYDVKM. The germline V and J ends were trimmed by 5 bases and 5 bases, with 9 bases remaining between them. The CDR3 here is CASSRGVYGYTF. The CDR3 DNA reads TGTGCCAGCAGTAGAGGGGTATATGGCTACACCTTC.

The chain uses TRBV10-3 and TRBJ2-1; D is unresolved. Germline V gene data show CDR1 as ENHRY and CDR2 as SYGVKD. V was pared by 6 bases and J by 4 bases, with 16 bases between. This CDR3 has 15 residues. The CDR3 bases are TGTGCCATCAGCGAGAATGGTAAGAATTACAATGAGCAGTTCTTC. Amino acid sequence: CAISENGKNYNEQFF.

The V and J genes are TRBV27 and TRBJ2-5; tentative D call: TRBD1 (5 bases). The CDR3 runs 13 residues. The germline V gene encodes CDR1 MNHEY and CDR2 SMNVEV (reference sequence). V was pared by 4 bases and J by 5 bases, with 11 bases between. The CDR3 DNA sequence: TGTGCCAGCAGTTGGCAGGGTGGGGAGACCCAGTACTTC. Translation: CASSWQGGETQYF.

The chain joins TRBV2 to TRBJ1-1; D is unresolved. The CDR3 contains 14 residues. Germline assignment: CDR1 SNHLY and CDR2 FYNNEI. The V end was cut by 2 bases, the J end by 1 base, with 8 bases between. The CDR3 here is CASSERPKNTEAFF. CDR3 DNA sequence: TGTGCCAGCAGTGAACGGCCGAAGAACACTGAAGCTTTCTTT.

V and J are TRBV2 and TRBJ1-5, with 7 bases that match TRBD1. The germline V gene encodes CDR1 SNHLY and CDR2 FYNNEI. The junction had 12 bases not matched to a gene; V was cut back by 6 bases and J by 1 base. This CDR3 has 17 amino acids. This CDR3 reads CASRDRFGSGSNQPQHF. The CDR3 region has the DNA TGTGCCAGCAGGGACAGGTTCGGGTCAGGGAGCAATCAGCCCCAGCATTTT.

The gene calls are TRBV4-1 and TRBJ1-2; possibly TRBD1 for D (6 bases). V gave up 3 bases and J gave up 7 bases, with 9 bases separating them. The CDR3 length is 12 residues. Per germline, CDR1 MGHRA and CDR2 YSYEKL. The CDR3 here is CASSQRGGGYTF. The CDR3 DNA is TGCGCCAGCAGCCAGAGGGGGGGTGGCTACACCTTC.

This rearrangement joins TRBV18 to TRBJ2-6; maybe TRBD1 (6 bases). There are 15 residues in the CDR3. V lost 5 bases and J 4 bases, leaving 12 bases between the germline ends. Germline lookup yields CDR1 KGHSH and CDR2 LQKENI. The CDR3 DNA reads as TGTGCCAGCTCAGCCACAGGGTTAGGGGCCAACGTCCTGACTTTC. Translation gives CASSATGLGANVLTF. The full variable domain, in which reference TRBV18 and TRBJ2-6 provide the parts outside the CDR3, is NAGVMQNPRHLVRRRGQEARLRCSPMKGHSHVYWYRQLPEEGLKFMVYLQKENIIDESGMPKERFSAEFPKEGPSILRIQQVVRGDSAAYFCASSATGLGANVLTFGAGSRLTVL.

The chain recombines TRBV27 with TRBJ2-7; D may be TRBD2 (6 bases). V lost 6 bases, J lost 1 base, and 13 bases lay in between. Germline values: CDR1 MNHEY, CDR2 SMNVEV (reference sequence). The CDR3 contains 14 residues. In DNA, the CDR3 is TGTGCCAGCAGGACCGGGAGCCTTTCCTACGAGCAGTACTTC. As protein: CASRTGSLSYEQYF.

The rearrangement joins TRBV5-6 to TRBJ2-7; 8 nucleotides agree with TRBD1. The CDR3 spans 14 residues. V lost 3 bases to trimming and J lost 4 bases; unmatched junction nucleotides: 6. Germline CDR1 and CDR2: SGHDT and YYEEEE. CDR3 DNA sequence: TGTGCCAGCAGCTCTGACAGGGGACGTTACGAGCAGTACTTC. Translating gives CASSSDRGRYEQYF.